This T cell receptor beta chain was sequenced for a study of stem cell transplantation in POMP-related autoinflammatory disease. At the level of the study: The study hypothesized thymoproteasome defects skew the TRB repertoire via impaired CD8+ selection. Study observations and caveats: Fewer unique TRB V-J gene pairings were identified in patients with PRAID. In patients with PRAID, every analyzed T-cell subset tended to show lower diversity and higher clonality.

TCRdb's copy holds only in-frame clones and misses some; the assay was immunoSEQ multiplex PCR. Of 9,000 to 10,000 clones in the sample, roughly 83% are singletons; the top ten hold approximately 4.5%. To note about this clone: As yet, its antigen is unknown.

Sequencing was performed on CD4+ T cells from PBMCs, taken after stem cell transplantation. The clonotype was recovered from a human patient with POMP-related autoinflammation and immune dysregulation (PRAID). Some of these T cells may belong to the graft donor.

The CDR3 spells CSAGVGNEQFF. The CDR3 DNA reads TGCAGTGCGGGGGTGGGGAATGAGCAGTTCTTC. The chain carries TRBV20-1 and TRBJ2-1; the D call may be TRBD1 or TRBD2 (5 bases each). Germline-derived CDR1 and CDR2 are DFQATT and SNEGSKA (reference sequence). This CDR3 has 11 residues. Trimming removed 6 bases from V and 7 bases from J, with 10 bases in between.